The T cell receptor beta chain described here comes from a study of radiation and T cells in renal cell carcinoma. For the study at large: Nephrectomy followed 15 Gy stereotactic body radiation by 4 weeks. Study outcomes and limitations: Baseline intratumoral clonotype presence is unknown without pretreatment biopsies. From baseline, blood top tumor clonotypes peaked at 2 weeks post-radiation.

Time point defined: blood 2 weeks post-SBRT. The treatment was: 15 Gy SBRT to primary tumor, nephrectomy 4 weeks later. Radiation-treated patients gave blood at baseline, week 2 and week 4. Profiling relied on immunoSEQ multiplex PCR, and the TCRdb table lists in-frame clones only, not all of them. The data show around 80,000 clones, more than 75% seen once. With respect to this clone: What it binds is not known.

The CDR3 is made up of 17 amino acids. Trimming at V came to 4 bases and at J to 0 bases, leaving 11 bases not matched to a gene. CDR1 is SGHNT and CDR2 is YYREEE in the germline V gene (reference sequence). The sequencing used blood, collected from a patient whose treatment included radiotherapy and nephrectomy. This chain connects TRBV5-4 to TRBJ2-3, with TRBD2 matching over 7 bases. This TCR came from a man between 60 and 75 years old with renal cell carcinoma. CDR3 loop: CASSPRNGRTSTDTQYF. The CDR3 DNA follows: TGTGCCAGCAGCCCGAGGAACGGGAGGACTAGCACAGATACGCAGTATTTT.